This TCR beta chain was obtained from a study of control samples from healthy donors and cancer patients. The V segment lost 6 bases and the J segment 4 bases; nucleotides outside the gene matches: 5. This CDR3 is 15 amino acids long. CDR1 is MNHEY and CDR2 is SVGAGI in the germline V gene. The data were produced by immunoSEQ multiplex PCR, yet TCRdb's version contains in-frame clones alone and is incomplete. The sample lists around 12,000 clones; about 92% were seen once. The chain has TRBV6-5 and TRBJ1-3, with 11 positions matching TRBD1. Sequencing was performed on PBMCs. The TCR comes from a man aged 80 or over with lung cancer. The CDR3 DNA reads as TGTGCCAGCAGCCGCGGACAGGGGGCAGGAAACACCATATATTTT. It encodes CASSRGQGAGNTIYF.